What follows are 31 T cell receptor beta chains derived from one specimen sequenced in a study of cytomegalovirus exposure and HLA in healthy donors. A multiplex PCR was run with 60 Vbeta primers and 13 Jbeta primers. TCRdb's table, derived via immunoSEQ multiplex PCR, lists solely in-frame clones and lacks some. The repertoire has about 59,000 clones, approximately 80% of them found once; the top ten carry 1.7%. The sequencing sample was made of PBMCs. These receptors all come from a man between 40 and 49 years old in good health and CMV-seronegative.

The chain is built from TRBV15 and TRBJ1-1; 10 bases are a match to TRBD1. Germline CDR1 LNHNV, CDR2 YYDKDF (reference sequence). Trimming cost V 0 bases and J 6 bases; bases outside gene matches: 16. The CDR3 has 19 amino acids. The CDR3 here is CATSRDYRDRGRGVPEAFF. The DNA of the CDR3 is TGTGCCACCAGCAGAGATTACCGAGACAGGGGGCGCGGAGTCCCTGAAGCTTTCTTT.

The chain is built from TRBV6-6 and TRBJ1-2; 8 bases are shared with TRBD1. There are 14 residues in the CDR3. The germline V gene encodes CDR1 MNHNY and CDR2 SVGAGI (reference sequence). Unmatched junction bases numbered 7, after V lost 6 bases and J lost 4 bases. DNA of the CDR3: TGTGCCAGCAGCCGCGGACAGGGTGGCTATGGCTACACCTTC. Translation: CASSRGQGGYGYTF.

V usage is TRBV6-4 and J usage is TRBJ2-3; D might be TRBD1 (6 bases). V lost 6 bases, J lost 2 bases, and 9 bases lay in between. CDR3 length: 13 amino acids. Germline V gene lookup returns CDR1 MRHNA and CDR2 SNTAGT. In DNA, the CDR3 is TGTGCCAGCAGCGGACAGCCCACAGATACGCAGTATTTT. This sequence encodes CASSGQPTDTQYF.

V gene TRBV27 combines with J gene TRBJ1-4, with 10 bases lining up with TRBD1. With V trimmed by 8 bases and J by 7 bases, 7 bases remained unmatched. The CDR3 sequence is 14 residues long. Germline V gene data show CDR1 as MNHEY and CDR2 as SMNVEV (reference sequence). The DNA for the CDR3 is TGTGCCAGCGGGTCGCGGACAGGGGGTGAAAAACTGTTTTTT. Amino acid sequence: CASGSRTGGEKLFF.

The genes are TRBV29-1 and TRBJ2-3; 9 positions match TRBD1. The V segment lost 1 base and the J segment 1 base; nucleotides outside the gene matches: 9. The CDR3 spans 17 residues. Germline CDR1 SQVTM, CDR2 ANQGSEA. The CDR3, as DNA: TGCAGCGTTGAAGGGGGCGCGGGACAGGGACGCACAGATACGCAGTATTTT. Encoded protein: CSVEGGAGQGRTDTQYF.

The V and J genes are TRBV6-5 and TRBJ1-2, with D possibly TRBD1 on 5 matching bases. The CDR3 covers 13 residues. Germline values: CDR1 MNHEY, CDR2 SVGAGI. The V end lost 0 bases, the J end lost 8 bases, and 10 bases lay between the germline ends. CDR3 amino acids: CASSYSGTNGYTF. CDR3 coding DNA: TGTGCCAGCAGTTACTCAGGGACTAACGGCTACACCTTC.

This chain joins TRBV27 and TRBJ1-5, with unresolved D. This CDR3 comprises 15 residues. Germline V CDR1 and CDR2: MNHEY, SMNVEV (reference sequence). V was cut by 4 bases and J by 4 bases, with 14 bases left in between. CDR3 in amino acids: CASSSLAQENQPQHF. In DNA, the CDR3 is TGTGCCAGCAGTTCCCTCGCCCAGGAAAATCAGCCCCAGCATTTT.

The gene calls are TRBV27 and TRBJ1-1, with TRBD1 as a possible D gene (5 bases). The CDR3 runs 12 residues. The ends were cut back, 5 bases at V and 6 bases at J, with 10 bases in the middle. Germline V lookup: CDR1 MNHEY, CDR2 SMNVEV (reference sequence). For the CDR3, the DNA is TGTGCCAGCAGTCTCTTAGGGGCTGAAGCTTTCTTT. This translates into CASSLLGAEAFF.

Here the CDR3 reads CASSSPGKTEAFF. In DNA, the CDR3 is TGTGCCAGCAGTTCTCCGGGAAAGACTGAAGCTTTCTTT. The chain carries TRBV6-5 and TRBJ1-1; no firm D call. The CDR3 runs to 13 residues. Trimming cost V 4 bases and J 5 bases, with 11 bases left between them. CDR1 and CDR2 from the germline V gene are MNHEY and SVGAGI.

This clone was seen a single time. V is TRBV5-8 and J is TRBJ2-1; 7 bases are a match to TRBD1. Trimming took 4 bases from V and 2 from J; bases not matched to a gene: 9. Germline values: CDR1 SGHTS, CDR2 YDEGEE. The CDR3 loop spans 16 amino acids. CDR3 in DNA: TGTGCCAGCAGCATGGGGACAGCCGGTCCCTACAATGAGCAGTTCTTC. Protein sequence: CASSMGTAGPYNEQFF.

CDR3 amino acids: CASRRGGLTFEAFF. CDR3 sequence (DNA): TGTGCCAGCAGGAGGGGGGGTTTGACGTTTGAAGCTTTCTTT. V usage is TRBV2 and J usage is TRBJ1-1, with a possible D match to TRBD1 (6 bases). The CDR3 sequence is 14 residues long. CDR1 is SNHLY and CDR2 is FYNNEI in the germline V gene. V shed 6 bases and J shed 7 bases, with 18 bases lying between them.

V gene TRBV4-1 combines with J gene TRBJ1-1; no clear D. The germline V gene encodes CDR1 MGHRA and CDR2 YSYEKL. The V gene lost 4 bases and the J gene lost 3 bases, with 15 bases spanning the gap. This CDR3 has 15 residues. In nucleotides, the CDR3 is TGCGCCAGCAGCCGTGGGCCGGCCGGGGACACTGAAGCTTTCTTT. This encodes CASSRGPAGDTEAFF.

The rearrangement joins TRBV7-2 to TRBJ2-1; 9 nucleotides line up with TRBD2. After removal of 4 bases from V and 3 bases from J, the junction contained 1 base not matched to a gene. The germline V gene encodes CDR1 SGHTA and CDR2 FQGNSA. There are 14 residues in the CDR3. The CDR3 loop reads CASSSTSGYNEQFF. The CDR3 DNA is TGTGCCAGCAGCTCGACTAGCGGCTACAATGAGCAGTTCTTC.

The chain uses TRBV2 and TRBJ1-1, with 9 bases lining up with TRBD1. The germline gives CDR1 SNHLY, CDR2 FYNNEI. Losses at the gene ends were 5 bases for V and 3 bases for J; bases not matched to a gene: 10. The CDR3 extends over 16 amino acids. CDR3 DNA sequence: TGTGCCAGCAGTCCCGGACAGGGGAAGGCGGACACTGAAGCTTTCTTT. Encoded protein: CASSPGQGKADTEAFF.

The chain combines TRBV14 with TRBJ2-2, with D possibly matching TRBD1 (6 bases). The CDR3 has 15 residues. The germline CDR1 and CDR2 sequences are SGHDN and FVKESK. Trimming pared 11 bases from V and 2 bases from J, leaving 18 bases between. The CDR3: CALLSGTKNTGELFF. CDR3 in DNA: TGTGCCTTATTATCGGGGACAAAAAACACCGGGGAGCTGTTTTTT.

V usage is TRBV6-1 and J usage is TRBJ2-7; 7 nucleotides line up with TRBD2. The CDR3 spans 13 residues. The V gene's germline CDR1 is MNHNS and CDR2 SASEGT. The ends lost 5 bases at V and 3 bases at J; junction bases unmatched: 4. CDR3 region: CASSIRTSYEQYV. The CDR3 nucleotides read TGTGCCAGCAGTATCCGGACTAGCTACGAGCAGTACGTC.

This clone has a handful of counts. The gene calls are TRBV2 and TRBJ1-2; D unresolved. The CDR3 contains 13 residues. V gave up 4 bases and J gave up 4 bases, with 10 bases separating them. The V gene's germline CDR1 is SNHLY and CDR2 FYNNEI. The CDR3 DNA sequence: TGTGCCAGCAGTGTTACACAGTCCTATGGCTACACCTTC. Translating gives CASSVTQSYGYTF.

The DNA for the CDR3 is TGTGCCAGCAGCTTAGCGGGACAGGTCGCGGGGTATGGCTACACCTTC. Amino acid sequence: CASSLAGQVAGYGYTF. The gene calls are TRBV7-9 and TRBJ1-2, with 8 nucleotides matching TRBD1. Losses at the gene ends were 0 bases for V and 5 bases for J; bases not matched to a gene: 8. This CDR3 region has 16 residues. Germline values: CDR1 SEHNR, CDR2 FQNEAQ (reference sequence).

The chain has TRBV11-2 and TRBJ1-1, with D possibly TRBD1 on 5 matching bases. Germline CDR1 is SGHAT and CDR2 is FQNNGV. V was pared by 1 base and J by 0 bases, with 15 bases between. CDR3 length equals 17 residues. The CDR3 DNA reads as TGTGCCAGCAGCTTAGTATGGGGTGGGGGGATGAACACTGAAGCTTTCTTT. Protein product: CASSLVWGGGMNTEAFF.

The chain combines TRBV28 with TRBJ1-5, with 8 bases identical to TRBD1. The CDR3 has 14 residues. The V and J ends lost 5 bases and 3 bases, in that order; junction bases with no gene match: 3. Germline V gives CDR1 MDHEN, CDR2 SYDVKM. CDR3 sequence reads: CASSRQGINQPQHF. The CDR3 DNA reads TGTGCCAGCAGTCGACAGGGGATCAATCAGCCCCAGCATTTT.

This clone was seen more than once but under ten times. At the DNA level, this CDR3 is encoded by other sequences in the same sample as well. This chain uses TRBV6-1 with TRBJ1-6; the D gene is possibly TRBD1 (5 bases). V was trimmed by 1 base and J by 0 bases, leaving 13 bases between them. This CDR3 contains 18 residues. The germline CDR1 and CDR2 sequences are MNHNS and SASEGT. The DNA of the CDR3 is TGTGCCAGCAGTGAAGATGACAGTAAGAGCTCCTATAATTCACCCCTCCACTTT. It codes for CASSEDDSKSSYNSPLHF.

The table lists this clone with a count of one. The rearrangement links TRBV6-5 to TRBJ1-4, with 7 bases that match TRBD1. Germline CDR1 and CDR2: MNHEY and SVGAGI. Germline trimming cut 6 bases from V and 5 bases from J; bases unmatched to any gene: 9. The CDR3 extends over 15 amino acids. CDR3 in DNA: TGTGCCAGCAGGACTAGGACAGGAAGAAATGAAAAACTGTTTTTT. Its translation: CASRTRTGRNEKLFF.

The chain carries TRBV5-1 and TRBJ2-2; D not resolved. V lost 2 bases and J lost 6, with 11 bases in between. The CDR3 extends over 14 amino acids. Germline V gene data show CDR1 as SGHRS and CDR2 as YFSETQ. The CDR3 bases are TGCGCCAGCAGCTTTTCCGGTCGCTCCGGGGAGCTGTTTTTT. Protein: CASSFSGRSGELFF.

This chain links TRBV11-2 with TRBJ2-7, with 8 bases identical to TRBD2. Looked up from germline, CDR1 is SGHAT and CDR2 is FQNNGV. V lost 1 base, J lost 2 bases, and 4 bases stayed unmatched. The CDR3 has 15 amino acids. CDR3 sequence: CASSLGGGGPYEQYV. The CDR3 DNA follows: TGTGCCAGCAGCTTAGGTGGCGGGGGGCCCTACGAGCAGTACGTC.

V usage is TRBV7-2 and J usage is TRBJ2-7; 8 nucleotides agree with TRBD2. The V gene's germline CDR1 is SGHTA and CDR2 FQGNSA. After removal of 1 base from V and 2 bases from J, the junction contained 4 bases not matched to a gene. There are 15 residues in the CDR3. The CDR3 DNA reads TGTGCCAGCAGCTTAGTGCCGGGGGGGACCTACGAGCAGTACTTC. Translation gives CASSLVPGGTYEQYF.

This clone turned up a few times. The chain joins TRBV5-6 to TRBJ2-1, with 10 bases that match TRBD1. The CDR3 sequence is 16 residues long. Germline CDR1 is SGHDT and CDR2 is YYEEEE. V was clipped by 2 bases and J by 5 bases; unmatched bases: 7. As DNA, the CDR3 is TGTGCCAGCAGCTTACGGTTTGGGACAGGGGACAATGAGCAGTTCTTC. This gives the protein CASSLRFGTGDNEQFF.

The chain recombines TRBV13 with TRBJ1-1; 8 bases agree with TRBD1. The J segment lost 0 bases and the V segment lost 5 bases, leaving 5 bases of the junction unmatched. The germline V gene encodes CDR1 PRHDT and CDR2 FYEKMQ (reference sequence). This CDR3 spans 15 amino acids. CDR3 region: CASSPQTGVNTEAFF. CDR3 DNA: TGTGCCAGCAGCCCGCAGACAGGGGTGAACACTGAAGCTTTCTTT.

This rearrangement joins TRBV10-3 to TRBJ1-1, with D hard to call. V was pared by 9 bases and J by 1 base, with 15 bases between. Germline V gives CDR1 ENHRY, CDR2 SYGVKD. This CDR3 contains 14 residues. CDR3 in DNA: TGTGCCATTATTAGTAAGCCAGGGAACACTGAAGCTTTCTTT. Its protein is CAIISKPGNTEAFF.

The chain couples TRBV30 to TRBJ1-5; perhaps TRBD1 as D (6 bases). Germline values: CDR1 GTSNPN, CDR2 SVGIG (reference sequence). V dropped 4 bases and J dropped 5 bases, with 12 bases sitting between them. This CDR3 region has 13 residues. DNA of the CDR3: TGTGCCTGGACACAGGGATTACATCAGCCCCAGCATTTT. It encodes CAWTQGLHQPQHF.

The chain couples TRBV7-9 to TRBJ1-6, with TRBD1 matching 9 bases. V was pared by 5 bases and J by 11 bases, with 13 bases of the junction left unmatched. Per the germline V gene, CDR1 is SEHNR and CDR2 is FQNEAQ (reference sequence). The CDR3 length is 16 residues. The CDR3 region is CASSRPSTGGLTPLHF. The DNA of the CDR3 is TGTGCCAGCAGCAGGCCGTCGACAGGGGGGTTGACACCCCTCCACTTT.

This clone was seen a handful of times. J is TRBJ2-5 and V is TRBV14; 10 bases fit TRBD1. V lost 7 bases and J lost 5; bases outside the gene matches: 7. CDR3 length equals 14 residues. Per germline, CDR1 SGHDN and CDR2 FVKESK. CDR3 amino acids: CASTSGQGSETQYF. The DNA for the CDR3 is TGTGCCAGCACCTCGGGACAGGGGTCGGAGACCCAGTACTTC.